The sequence of this T cell receptor (beta chain) was determined in a study of vaccination effects on CD4 cells after COVID-19 (dated by TCRdb to between 2021 and 2024). Study-level background: Two doses of either the BNT162b2 or the mRNA-1273 mRNA SARS-CoV-2 vaccine were administered to participants. SARS-CoV-2 spike-specific CD4+ TCR repertoires were compared before and after mRNA vaccination in COVID-19 convalescent patients and in infection-naive vaccine recipients. Altogether, roughly 10 COVID-19 convalescent patients and several SARS-CoV-2-naive healthy vaccine recipients made up the full study. The Oncomine TCR Beta short-read assay on an Illumina iSeq 100 was used to sequence cultures from other donors in the study.

The research as a whole found: The study was limited by a small number of convalescent patients and lacked early post-infection timepoints. At late post-vaccination timepoints, both infection-induced and vaccine-induced clones showed marked clonal contraction, consistent with waning T cell responses. In healthy vaccine recipients, vaccine-induced clones were almost all SARS-CoV-2 mono-reactive, with only 1 of 255 cross-reactive with common cold coronaviruses.

To identify antigen-specific CD4+ T cell clonotypes by their expansion, the ViraFEST assay first stimulated PBMC with viral peptide pools and then applied TCR sequencing. After more than 9 days of culture, CD4+ T cells were isolated with the EasySep CD4+ T cell isolation kit. None of the healthy vaccine recipients had a prior SARS-CoV-2 infection, which was confirmed by nucleocapsid antibody tests that came back negative both before and after vaccination. Roughly 1.9 million PBMC per well were cultured with approximately 10 ug/ml peptides in IMDM containing approximately 4.5% human AB serum, approximately 10 IU/ml IL-2 and gentamicin. On days 3 and 7, half of the culture medium was replaced with fresh IL-2-containing medium. Each peptide stimulation condition was cultured in triplicate wells unless otherwise noted. Using Ficoll-Paque Plus gradient centrifugation, PBMC were separated from whole blood and then either used fresh or cryopreserved at -140C. The overlapping peptide pools covered the spike proteins of SARS-CoV-2 as well as those of the common cold coronaviruses HCoV-NL63, HCoV-OC43 and HCoV-229E. The QIAamp micro DNA kit was used to extract genomic DNA from the cultured CD4+ T cells.

Library construction relied on the immunoSEQ multiplex PCR assay. DNA from the cultured, isolated CD4+ T cells was subjected to TCR beta CDR3 sequencing. Per the source publication's procedure: The analysis removed non-productive TCR sequences, trimmed reads to the CDR3 region, and retained only CDR3s that were 7 or more amino acids long. Antigen-specific clonotypes were identified with the MANAFEST web app by comparing expansion in peptide wells against reference cultures. To count as positive, a clone had to show expansion at FDR<0.05 compared with the reference and with all other wells, an odds ratio above 5, and a frequency above 0.1% in two replicate wells. A clonotype was called cross-reactive if it was significantly expanded both in SARS-CoV-2 spike wells and in at least one common cold coronavirus spike condition. CDR3 similarity was assessed by Levenshtein distance using the stringdist R package, and unrooted trees were constructed with ape in R 3.6.1. TCRdb re-hosts the immuneACCESS table, in-frame sequences only. Its copies lack some clones; in the studies checked, an unresolved V gene accounts for under half of them, and the cause for the rest is not known. V and J calls and clone size are those listed in that table; D and trimming were worked out from the DNA. This sample lists about 54,000 clones; 75% to 90% were detected once. 2.4% of the sample lies in the top ten.

About this clone itself: Its binding antigen is unknown. No much larger clone exists at a distance of one base, and base qualities are not known.

Here the sequenced sample was CD4+ T cells from PBMCs cultured with HCoV-229E spike peptides, taken before COVID-19 vaccination. Sample cell subset or site, as interpreted from the label and publication: HCoV-229E spike overlapping peptide pool stimulation. This TCR came from a human donor who received a COVID-19 vaccine.

The CDR3 loop reads CASSTLSQVSSQPQHF. The nucleotide sequence reads as follows: TGTGCCAGTAGTACGCTATCACAGGTTTCAAGTCAGCCCCAGCATTTT. This chain joins TRBV19 to TRBJ1-5, and perhaps TRBD1 as D gene, on 5 matching bases. CDR1 and CDR2 are read off the germline V gene (reference sequence) as LNHDA and SQIVND. Deletion took 4 bases off V and 6 bases off J, with a span of 19 bases between the germline ends. The CDR3 runs 16 amino acids, cysteine and phenylalanine included. Only the CDR3 DNA is retained, 48 bases long and in frame from the first base.